This T cell receptor beta chain originates from a study of shared clonotypes between healthy human individuals. In the study overall: Ranging from 18 to 49 in age, donors were two women and three men. General study points: Generation probabilities were higher for clonotypes shared across all four sorted-subset donors than for unshared ones. With a handful of donors compared, roughly 5% of naive CD4 clonotypes were shared.

This clone was seen a single time. Its antigen is currently unknown. TCRdb's copy holds only in-frame clones and misses some; the assay was immunoSEQ multiplex PCR. The sample has approximately 1,500,000 clones; around 98% are singletons. Per germline, CDR1 MNHNY and CDR2 SVGAGI (reference sequence). V lost 7 bases and J 0 bases, leaving 15 bases between the germline ends. This CDR3 contains 15 residues. Sequenced input: naive CD4+ T cells sorted from blood. Sample subset: CD45RA+ positively selected. This clonotype was obtained from a man aged 25 to 45 in good health. The gene calls are TRBV6-6 and TRBJ2-5; tentative D call: TRBD1 (6 bases). This CDR3 is CASTPGVGYQETQYF. As DNA, the CDR3 is TGTGCCAGCACCCCAGGGGTGGGGTACCAAGAGACCCAGTACTTC.